This T cell receptor (beta chain) was sequenced for a study of blood T cell repertoires in COVID-19 (dated by TCRdb to the early 2020s). Regarding the complete study: Samples covering the acute and convalescent phases of COVID-19 were provided by collaborators in the United States, Italy and Spain. The prospective study material was composed of cDNA or gDNA derived from T cells, B-cell-depleted T cells, or PBMCs. Deeply sampled blood TCRbeta repertoires from subjects exposed to, actively infected with, or recovered from COVID-19 were included in the dataset. The repertoires were released in a freely available public database intended as a resource for research on the immune response to SARS-CoV-2. The samples were drawn from the first 160 participants of the ongoing ImmuneRACE study and from 1,254 subjects provided by 6 global collaborators. Sample metadata almost always included a de-identified subject ID, COVID-19 status, age in years and sex. Where available, HLA class I and class II types were obtained from metadata supplied by the sample provider rather than from assay-based typing.

The collaborating institutions used their own protocols to collect whole blood in K2EDTA tubes. For TCRbeta analysis, collaborators shipped samples in one of three forms: frozen whole blood, isolated PBMCs, or DNA extracted from either of those sample types. Concerning this clone itself: The antigen this receptor binds is unknown. Base qualities are not provided; no much larger clone lies one nucleotide away.

The immunoSEQ Assay, a bias-controlled multiplex PCR, was used to amplify TCRbeta CDR3 regions from genomic DNA. The study's own analysis went as follows. The number of nucleated cells in each sample was estimated by amplification of reference gene primers within the assay. To quantify the absolute abundance of each unique TCRbeta CDR3 rearrangement, sequence reads were collapsed and filtered. For each sample, productive Simpson clonality was calculated as the square root of Simpson's diversity index across productive rearrangements. What TCRdb holds here is the immuneACCESS table cut down to in-frame rearrangements. Part of the clones is not present; checked against another copy, under half of the missing clones reflect an unresolved V gene, and the others are unexplained. Clonal size and the V and J genes are those of that table, whereas D and trimming came from the DNA. The sample table records some 200,000 clones; 86% of these occur just once. The top ten hold 2.5% to 4% of the sample.

The full study reports these points: The quantity of clinical and demographic metadata differed by source and by participant and was supplied without curation.

V and J are trimmed by 2 bases and 3 bases, and the gene matches miss 7 bases of the junction. The CDR3 measures 15 amino acids from cysteine to phenylalanine. The DNA shown is the 45-base CDR3, in frame from base 1. CDR1 SGHNT and CDR2 YYREEE were looked up in the germline V gene (reference sequence). The receptor chain draws on TRBV5-4 and TRBJ2-7; 8 central nucleotides agree with TRBD1. The sample taken for sequencing was peripheral blood. This TCR was recovered from a man between 65 and 79 years old with acute or convalescent COVID-19. The DNA reads TGTGCCAGCAGCTTTCCGGGACAGGACTTCTACGAGCAGTACTTC. Translated, it reads CASSFPGQDFYEQYF.